This section outlines one TCR beta chain sequence together with its context. The germline V gene has CDR1 SQVTM and CDR2 ANQGSEA. V lost 4 bases and J lost 7; bases outside the gene matches: 13. This CDR3 contains 15 residues. These data belong to a study of Ad26.COV2.S vaccination and SARS-CoV-2 variants. Study details: Doses of Ad26.COV2.S were injected into muscle once or twice, 56 days apart.

Described treatment: roughly 18 received Ad26.COV2.S at low or high dose, single or two shots; 5 received placebo; per-sample allocation not given. The investigators took samples on day 63 after the first vaccine or placebo injection. The repertoire was sequenced with immunoSEQ multiplex PCR; TCRdb's copy has only in-frame clones and lacks some. The table records more than 250,000 clones, 87% of them present only once. The sequence derives from a person between 18 and 59 years old who received the Ad26.COV2.S COVID-19 vaccine or a placebo. The input for sequencing was peripheral blood, taken in a trial of Ad26.COV2.S vaccine versus placebo. This chain uses TRBV29-1 with TRBJ2-1, with 7 bases lining up with TRBD2. CDR3 protein: CSVVVAGAFKNEQFF. The DNA of the CDR3 is TGCAGCGTTGTGGTCGCGGGAGCCTTTAAGAATGAGCAGTTCTTC.